Listed below are T cell receptor beta chains from one sample, sequenced in a study of read filtering for tumor transcriptome and immune sequencing. Each CDR3 protein gets one entry after TCRdb re-called the reads with MiXCR. The repertoire consists of approximately 58,000 distinct CDR3 sequences, with more than 20% occurring once and the leading ten covering roughly 15%. Sequenced sample: a population of CD138-negative cells sorted from bone marrow. These receptors came from a donor at least 40 years old with multiple myeloma. Both conserved end residues are trimmed from each CDR3.

j_call v_call cdr3_aa
TRBJ2-3 TRBV29-1 SVALLPGLAGGTDTQY
TRBJ2-7 TRBV28 ASSLGWGQY
TRBJ1-2 TRBV10-3 AIRAEGATVYYGYT
TRBJ2-1 TRBV4-1 ASSQLAGAYNHEQF
TRBJ2-3 TRBV20-1 SGIGTSGRAGNSGTQY
TRBJ2-7 TRBV5-1 ASSLAGAHEQY
TRBJ1-3 TRBV12-3/TRBV12-4 ASSQTGFSPGNTIY
TRBJ1-5 TRBV11-2 ASSLDGGNQPQH
TRBJ2-5 TRBV25-1 ASSAREETQY
TRBJ2-4 TRBV28 ASSLPPSGRGLAKNIQY
TRBJ1-5 TRBV6-1 ASSEEGAQRYQPQH
TRBJ2-3 TRBV4-1 ASSQAAGYRNADTQY
TRBJ1-1 TRBV7-6 ASSSVARAQRDTEAF
TRBJ2-7 TRBV5-1 ASSPGARDRAYEQY
TRBJ2-1 TRBV28 ASRPFSYNEQF
TRBJ2-2 TRBV7-9 ASSSGPPNTGELS
TRBJ1-4 TRBV18 ASSPPNAQGNEKLF
TRBJ1-5 TRBV7-2 ASSLMGSNQPQH
TRBJ1-4 TRBV29-1 SVIDQGDEKLF
TRBJ2-7 TRBV11-2 ASSPWDRGGYEQY
TRBJ2-1 TRBV7-9 ASSPTRGVGNEQF
TRBJ2-3 TRBV29-1 SVAGLAGIDTQY
TRBJ2-7 TRBV2 ASSPDRVTHEQY
TRBJ1-2 TRBV6-5 ASRAGDRGYT
TRBJ2-5 TRBV28 ASSFMGQQETQY
TRBJ1-1 TRBV12-3/TRBV12-4 ASSSIMNTEAF
TRBJ2-3 TRBV5-6 ASSPQADTQY
TRBJ2-1 TRBV4-1 ANSHRESRDEQF
TRBJ2-2 TRBV2 ASSEKGAGRGTGELF
TRBJ1-4 TRBV25-1 ASSGWRVVDKLF
TRBJ1-1 TRBV5-4 ASSKQTMNTEAF